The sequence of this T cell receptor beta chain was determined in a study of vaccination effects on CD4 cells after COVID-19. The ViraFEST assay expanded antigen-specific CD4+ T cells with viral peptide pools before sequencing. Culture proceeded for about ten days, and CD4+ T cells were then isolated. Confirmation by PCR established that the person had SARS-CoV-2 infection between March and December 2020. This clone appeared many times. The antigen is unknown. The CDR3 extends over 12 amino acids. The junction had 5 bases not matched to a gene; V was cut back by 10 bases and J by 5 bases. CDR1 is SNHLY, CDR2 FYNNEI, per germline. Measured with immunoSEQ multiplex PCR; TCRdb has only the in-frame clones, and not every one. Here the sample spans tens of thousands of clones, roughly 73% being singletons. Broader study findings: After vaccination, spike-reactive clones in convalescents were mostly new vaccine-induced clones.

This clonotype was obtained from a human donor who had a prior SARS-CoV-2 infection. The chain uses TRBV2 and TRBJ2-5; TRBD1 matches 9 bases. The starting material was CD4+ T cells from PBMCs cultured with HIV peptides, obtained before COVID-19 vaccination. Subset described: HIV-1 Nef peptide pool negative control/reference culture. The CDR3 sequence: CATTGTGETQYF. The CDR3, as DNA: TGTGCCACCACCGGGACAGGGGAGACCCAGTACTTC.